Included here is one TCR beta chain sequence, with context. Its antigen is still unknown. This record belongs to a study of long-term antiretroviral therapy in people with HIV. Study results and limitations: Among HIV repertoires, CDR3 length ranges were narrower than those of controls.

The V and J ends lost 5 bases and 6 bases, in that order; junction bases with no gene match: 6. The germline gives CDR1 SEHNR, CDR2 FQNEAQ (reference sequence). The CDR3 is 13 amino acids. Assay version v3.0 of immunoSEQ was used, and it was run at survey level. Profiled with immunoSEQ multiplex PCR; TCRdb holds only in-frame clones, not every one. This sample has about 14,000 clones, with around three quarters found just once. The chain uses TRBV7-9 and TRBJ1-1; 7 bases line up with TRBD1. The TCR was taken from a man aged 35-49 years with HIV. The sequencing here drew on unsorted PBMCs, taken 3.2 years before starting antiretroviral therapy. DNA of the CDR3: TGTGCCAGCAGCCGGGGGACAGTCCCTGAAGCTTTCTTT. Amino acids: CASSRGTVPEAFF.